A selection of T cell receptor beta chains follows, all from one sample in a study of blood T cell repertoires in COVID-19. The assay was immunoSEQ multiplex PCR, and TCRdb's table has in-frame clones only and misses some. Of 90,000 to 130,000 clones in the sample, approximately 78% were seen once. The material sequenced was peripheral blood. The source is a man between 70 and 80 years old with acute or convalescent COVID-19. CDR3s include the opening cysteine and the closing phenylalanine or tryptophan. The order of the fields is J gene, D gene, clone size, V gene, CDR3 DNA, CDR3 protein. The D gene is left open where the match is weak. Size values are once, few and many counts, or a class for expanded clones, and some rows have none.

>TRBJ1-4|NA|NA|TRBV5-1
TGCGCCAGCAGCTTGGTTGCCGGGACTAATGAAAAACTGTTTTTT
CASSLVAGTNEKLFF
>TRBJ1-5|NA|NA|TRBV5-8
TGTGCCAGCAGCGGAGGACAGAAACATAGCAATCAGCCCCAGCATTTT
CASSGGQKHSNQPQHF
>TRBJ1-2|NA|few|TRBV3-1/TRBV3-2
TGTGCCAGCAGCCGGCGGAGCGGACAGCTCTATGGCTACACCTTC
CASSRRSGQLYGYTF
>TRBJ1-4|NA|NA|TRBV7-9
TGTGCCAGCAGCGTAAATGAAAAACTGTTTTTT
CASSVNEKLFF
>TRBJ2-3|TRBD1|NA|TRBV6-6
TGTGCCAGCAGTTGGACAGGATCTAGCACAGATACGCAGTATTTT
CASSWTGSSTDTQYF
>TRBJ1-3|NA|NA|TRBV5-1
TGCGCCAGCAGCTTGTCTGTCGGGACTGGAAACACCATATATTTT
CASSLSVGTGNTIYF
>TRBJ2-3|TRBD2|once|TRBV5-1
TGCGCCAGCAGTGGACTAGCGGGGGGGCCGGGCACAGATACGCAGTATTTT
CASSGLAGGPGTDTQYF
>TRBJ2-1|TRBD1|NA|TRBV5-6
TGTGCCAGCAGCTTCGGACAGGGGTACAATGAGCAGTTCTTC
CASSFGQGYNEQFF
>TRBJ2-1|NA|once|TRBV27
TGTGCCAGCAGTTTCTTTGGGGGCAGCCCCTACAATGAGCAGTTCTTC
CASSFFGGSPYNEQFF
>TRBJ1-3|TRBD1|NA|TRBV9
TGTGCCAGCAGCGTAGGGGACAGGGAAAACACCATATATTTT
CASSVGDRENTIYF
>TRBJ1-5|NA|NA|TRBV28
TGTGCCAGCATTCCCCTGGGAGTAATTAGCAATCAGCCCCAGCATTTT
CASIPLGVISNQPQHF
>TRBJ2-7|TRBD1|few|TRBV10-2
TGCGCCAGCACCTGGACAGGGGGCACTTACGAGCAGTACTTC
CASTWTGGTYEQYF
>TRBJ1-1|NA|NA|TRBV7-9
TGTGCCAGCAGCTTTATCACTGAAGCTTTCTTT
CASSFITEAFF
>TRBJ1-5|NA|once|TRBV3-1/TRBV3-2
TGTGCCAGCAGCCAAGATCCACGGGGTCAGCCCCAGCATTTT
CASSQDPRGQPQHF
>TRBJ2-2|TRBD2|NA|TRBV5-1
TGCGCCAGCAGCTTGGATGCGGGGGGGCTTTCGCGCACCGGGGAGCTGTTTTTT
CASSLDAGGLSRTGELFF
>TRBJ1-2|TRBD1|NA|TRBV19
TGTGCCAGTAGGCCTCGGACTGACAGGGGTGGCTACACCTTC
CASRPRTDRGGYTF
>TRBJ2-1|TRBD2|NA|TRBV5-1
TGCGCCAGCAGCCCCCTCCCGGCGGGGGGAAAGGGTGAGCAGTTCTTC
CASSPLPAGGKGEQFF
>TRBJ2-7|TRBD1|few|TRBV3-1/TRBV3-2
TGTGCCAGCAGCTCCCGGGACAGTTACGAGCAGTACTTC
CASSSRDSYEQYF
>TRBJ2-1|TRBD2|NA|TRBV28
TGTGCCAGCAGTTTTAGGCTAGCGGGGGGGCGGGATGAGCAGTTCTTC
CASSFRLAGGRDEQFF
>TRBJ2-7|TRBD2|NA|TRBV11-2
TGTGCCAGCAGCTGGCGCGGGACTAGCGGGACCTACGAGCAGTACTTC
CASSWRGTSGTYEQYF
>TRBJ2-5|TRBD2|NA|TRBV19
TGTGCCAGTAGTATCGGGCTAGCGGGAGGGCGGGAGACCCAGTACTTC
CASSIGLAGGRETQYF
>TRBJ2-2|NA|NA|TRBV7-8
TGTGCCAGCAGCTTGGCAGGGGTCACCGGGGAGCTGTTTTTT
CASSLAGVTGELFF
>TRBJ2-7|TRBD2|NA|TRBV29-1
TGCAGCGTTGAGTTCGGGAGCGGGAGTTACGAGCAGTACTTC
CSVEFGSGSYEQYF
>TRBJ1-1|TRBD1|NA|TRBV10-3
TGTGCCATCAGGGACAGGGCTGAGACTGAAGCTTTCTTT
CAIRDRAETEAFF
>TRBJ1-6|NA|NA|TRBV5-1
TGCGCCAGCACAGACAATAATTCACCCCTCCACTTT
CASTDNNSPLHF
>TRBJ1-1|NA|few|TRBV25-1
TGTGCCAGCAGTGAATATGGGGCGGTAGAAGCTTTCTTT
CASSEYGAVEAFF
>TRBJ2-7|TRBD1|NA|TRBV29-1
TGCAGCGTTGAAGGTCTGGGACAGCTGCCCTACGAGCAGTACTTC
CSVEGLGQLPYEQYF
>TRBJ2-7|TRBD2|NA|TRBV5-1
TGCGCCAGCAGCTCCGGGACTAGCGTTTACGAGCAGTACTTC
CASSSGTSVYEQYF
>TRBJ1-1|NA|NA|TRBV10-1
TGCGCCAGCAGTGACTCTCGGGGAAGTGGGGTAGCTTTCTTT
CASSDSRGSGVAFF
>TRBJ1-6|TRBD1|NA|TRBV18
TGTGCCAGCTCACCGGGACAGGGGCTTAATAATTCACCCCTCCACTTT
CASSPGQGLNNSPLHF
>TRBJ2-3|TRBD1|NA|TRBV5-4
TGTGCCAGCAGCATCGGACAGGGCCAAGATACGCAGTATTTT
CASSIGQGQDTQYF
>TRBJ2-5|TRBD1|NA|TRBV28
TGTGCCAGCAGCACCCCTACGACAGGGAAAGAGACCCAGTACTTC
CASSTPTTGKETQYF
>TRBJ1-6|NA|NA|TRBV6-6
TGTGCCAGCAACCCCGACAGACCAGAGAATTCACCCCTCCACTTT
CASNPDRPENSPLHF
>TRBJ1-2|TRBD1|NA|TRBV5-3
TGTGCCAGAAGCGAACCCCCGGGACAGGATCACTATGGCTACACCTTC
CARSEPPGQDHYGYTF
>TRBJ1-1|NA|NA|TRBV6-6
TGTGCCAGCAGTTATGTCCAGGGTCCCAGCCAAACTGAAGCTTTCTTT
CASSYVQGPSQTEAFF
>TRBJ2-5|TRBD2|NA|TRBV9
TGTGCCAGCAGCGTAGGGACTAGCGGACAAGAGACCCAGTACTTC
CASSVGTSGQETQYF
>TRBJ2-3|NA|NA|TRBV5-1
TGCGCCAGCAGCTTAGGGGTCGCCGCAGATACGCAGTATTTT
CASSLGVAADTQYF
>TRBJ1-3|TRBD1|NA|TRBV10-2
TGCGCCAGCAGCCACACAGGGGCCTCGGTAGTTAGAAACACCATATATTTT
CASSHTGASVVRNTIYF
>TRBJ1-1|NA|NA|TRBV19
TGTGCCAGTACTCCGGGGCGGGGGACTGAAGCTTTCTTT
CASTPGRGTEAFF
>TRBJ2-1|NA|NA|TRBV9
TGTGCCAGCAGCGTACAACCAGGGGTAGCGCTTGAGCAGTTCTTC
CASSVQPGVALEQFF
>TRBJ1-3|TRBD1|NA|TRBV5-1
TGCGCCAGCAGCTCGACAGGGGCCGGAAACACCATATATTTT
CASSSTGAGNTIYF
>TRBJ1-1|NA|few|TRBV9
TGTGCCAGCAGCGCCGCGGGGGACATCGGTCGCACTGAAGCTTTCTTT
CASSAAGDIGRTEAFF
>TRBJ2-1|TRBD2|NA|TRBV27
TGTGCCAGCAGGACTAGCGGGGGGGCTGAGCAGTTCTTC
CASRTSGGAEQFF
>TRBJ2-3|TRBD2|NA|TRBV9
TGTGCCAGCAGCGCCCGAACTAGCGGTATGTCGGGGACAGATACGCAGTATTTT
CASSARTSGMSGTDTQYF
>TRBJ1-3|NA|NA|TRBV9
TGTGCCAGCAGCGTAGCAGGGGCTGGAAACACCATATATTTT
CASSVAGAGNTIYF
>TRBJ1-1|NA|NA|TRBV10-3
TGTGCCATCAGGCCCGCGGGGGGCGGCACTGAAGCTTTCTTT
CAIRPAGGGTEAFF
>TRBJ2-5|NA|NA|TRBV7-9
TGTGCCAGCAGCCCGGGGACTTTCGGAGAGACCCAGTACTTC
CASSPGTFGETQYF
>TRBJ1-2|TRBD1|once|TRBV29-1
TGCAGCGCGGGGACAGGGGGCGAGGCTGGCTACACCTTC
CSAGTGGEAGYTF
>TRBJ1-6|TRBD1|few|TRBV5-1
TGCGCCAGCAGCTTGGCTTCCAGGGGGCTTTCACCCCTCCACTTT
CASSLASRGLSPLHF
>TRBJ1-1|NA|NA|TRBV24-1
TGTGCCACCAGTGACCAGACAGTTGAAGCTTTCTTT
CATSDQTVEAFF
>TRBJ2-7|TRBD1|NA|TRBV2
TGTGCCAGCAGTGAATTCGGGACAGGAAAGTCCTCCCGCTTCGAGCAGTACTTC
CASSEFGTGKSSRFEQYF